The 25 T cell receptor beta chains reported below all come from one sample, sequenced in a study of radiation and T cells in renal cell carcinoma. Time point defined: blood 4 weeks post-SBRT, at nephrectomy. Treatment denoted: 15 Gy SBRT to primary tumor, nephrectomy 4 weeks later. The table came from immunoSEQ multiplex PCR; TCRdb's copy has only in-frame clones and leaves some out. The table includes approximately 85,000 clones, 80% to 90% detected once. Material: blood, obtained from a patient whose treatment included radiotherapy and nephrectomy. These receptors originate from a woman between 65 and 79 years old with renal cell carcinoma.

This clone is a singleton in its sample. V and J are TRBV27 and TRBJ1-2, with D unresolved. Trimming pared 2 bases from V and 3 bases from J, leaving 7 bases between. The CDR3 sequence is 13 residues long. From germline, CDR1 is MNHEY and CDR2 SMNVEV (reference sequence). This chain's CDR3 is CASSLGRYYGYTF. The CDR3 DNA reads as TGTGCCAGCAGTTTAGGCAGATACTATGGCTACACCTTC.

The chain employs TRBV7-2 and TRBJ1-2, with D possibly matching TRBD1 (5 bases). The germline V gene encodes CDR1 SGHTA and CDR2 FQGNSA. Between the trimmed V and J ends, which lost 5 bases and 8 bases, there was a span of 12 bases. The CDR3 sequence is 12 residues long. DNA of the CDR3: TGTGCCAGCAGCATCGACAGAGCCGGCTACACCTTC. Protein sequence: CASSIDRAGYTF. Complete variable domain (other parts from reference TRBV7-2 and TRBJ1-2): GAGVSQSPSNKVTEKGKDVELRCDPISGHTALYWYRQSLGQGLEFLIYFQGNSAPDKSGLPSDRFSAERTGGSVSTLTIQRTQQEDSAVYLCASSIDRAGYTFGSGTRLTVV.

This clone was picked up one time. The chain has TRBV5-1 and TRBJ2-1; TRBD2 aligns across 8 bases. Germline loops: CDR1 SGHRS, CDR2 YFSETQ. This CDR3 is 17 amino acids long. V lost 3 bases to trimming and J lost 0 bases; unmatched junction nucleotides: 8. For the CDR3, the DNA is TGCGCCAGCAGCTGGGGTTCAAGCGGGAGCTCCTACAATGAGCAGTTCTTC. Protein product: CASSWGSSGSSYNEQFF.

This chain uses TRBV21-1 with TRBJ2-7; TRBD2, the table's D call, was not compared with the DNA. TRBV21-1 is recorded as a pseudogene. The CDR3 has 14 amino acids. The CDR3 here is CASSPTGGPGEQYF. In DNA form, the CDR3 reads TGTGCCAGCAGCCCGACGGGGGGGCCGGGCGAGCAGTACTTC.

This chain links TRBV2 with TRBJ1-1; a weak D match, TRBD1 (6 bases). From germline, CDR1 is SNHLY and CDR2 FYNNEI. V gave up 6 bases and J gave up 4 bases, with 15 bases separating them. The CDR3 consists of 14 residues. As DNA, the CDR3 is TGTGCCAGCAGCCCCTGGGGGGGCGGCACTGAAGCTTTCTTT. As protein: CASSPWGGGTEAFF.

The CDR3 sequence: CASSPGGGRTEAFF. The DNA of the CDR3 is TGTGCCAGCAGCCCCGGGGGGGGAAGGACTGAAGCTTTCTTT. The chain has TRBV5-4 and TRBJ1-1; D is possibly TRBD1 (5 bases). The CDR3 is made up of 14 amino acids. Germline V lookup: CDR1 SGHNT, CDR2 YYREEE (reference sequence). V lost 4 bases to trimming and J lost 5 bases, with 15 bases between them.

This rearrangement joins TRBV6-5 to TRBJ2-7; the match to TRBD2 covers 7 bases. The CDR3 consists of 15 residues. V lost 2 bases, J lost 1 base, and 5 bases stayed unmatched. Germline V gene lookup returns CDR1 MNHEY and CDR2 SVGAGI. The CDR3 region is CASSYSGDPSYEQYF. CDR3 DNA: TGTGCCAGCAGTTACAGCGGGGACCCTTCCTACGAGCAGTACTTC.

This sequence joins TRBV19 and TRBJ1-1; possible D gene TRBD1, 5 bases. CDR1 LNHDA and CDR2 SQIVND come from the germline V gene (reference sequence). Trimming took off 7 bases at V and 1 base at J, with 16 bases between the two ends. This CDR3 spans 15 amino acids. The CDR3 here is CASIFDGAANTEAFF. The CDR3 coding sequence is TGTGCCAGTATATTCGATGGGGCGGCGAACACTGAAGCTTTCTTT.

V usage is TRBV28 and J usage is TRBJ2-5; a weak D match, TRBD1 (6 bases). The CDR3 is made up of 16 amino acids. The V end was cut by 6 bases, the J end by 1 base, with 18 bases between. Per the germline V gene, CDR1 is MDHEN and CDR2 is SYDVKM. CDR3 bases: TGTGCCAGCAGGTCTATCCGGGACATGCCCCAAGAGACCCAGTACTTC. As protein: CASRSIRDMPQETQYF.

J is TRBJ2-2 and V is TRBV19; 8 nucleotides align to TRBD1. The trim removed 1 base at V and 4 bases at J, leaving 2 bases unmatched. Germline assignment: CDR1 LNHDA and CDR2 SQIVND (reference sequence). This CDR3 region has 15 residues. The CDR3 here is CASSIAGGGTGELFF. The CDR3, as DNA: TGTGCCAGTAGTATAGCAGGGGGCGGCACCGGGGAGCTGTTTTTT.

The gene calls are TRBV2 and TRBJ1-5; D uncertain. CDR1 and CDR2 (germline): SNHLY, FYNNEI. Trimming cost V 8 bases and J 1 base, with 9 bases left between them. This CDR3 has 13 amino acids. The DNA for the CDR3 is TGTGCCAGCGGGGTGGGGAGCAATCAGCCCCAGCATTTT. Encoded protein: CASGVGSNQPQHF.

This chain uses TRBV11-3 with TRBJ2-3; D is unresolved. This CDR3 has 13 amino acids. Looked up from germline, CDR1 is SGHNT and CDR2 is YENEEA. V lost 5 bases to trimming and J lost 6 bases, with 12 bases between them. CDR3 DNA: TGTGCCAGCAGCCCCTCCACCGGGGATACGCAGTATTTT. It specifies CASSPSTGDTQYF.

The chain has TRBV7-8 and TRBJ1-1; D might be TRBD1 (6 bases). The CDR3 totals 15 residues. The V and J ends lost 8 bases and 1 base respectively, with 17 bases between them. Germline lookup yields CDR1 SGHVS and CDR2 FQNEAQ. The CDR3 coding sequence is TGTGCCAGCTCTGGAAGTGGGGGGCGGAACACTGAAGCTTTCTTT. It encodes CASSGSGGRNTEAFF.

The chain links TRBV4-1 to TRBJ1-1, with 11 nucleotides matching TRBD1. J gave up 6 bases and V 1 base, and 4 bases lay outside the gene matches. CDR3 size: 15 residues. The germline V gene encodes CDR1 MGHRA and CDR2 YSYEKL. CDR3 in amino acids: CASSQVGQGAPEAFF. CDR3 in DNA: TGCGCCAGCAGCCAAGTTGGACAGGGGGCCCCTGAAGCTTTCTTT.

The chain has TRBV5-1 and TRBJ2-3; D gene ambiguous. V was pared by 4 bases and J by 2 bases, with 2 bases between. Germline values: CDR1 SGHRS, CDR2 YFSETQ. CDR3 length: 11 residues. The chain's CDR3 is CASSNTDTQYF. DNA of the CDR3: TGCGCCAGCAGCAACACAGATACGCAGTATTTT.

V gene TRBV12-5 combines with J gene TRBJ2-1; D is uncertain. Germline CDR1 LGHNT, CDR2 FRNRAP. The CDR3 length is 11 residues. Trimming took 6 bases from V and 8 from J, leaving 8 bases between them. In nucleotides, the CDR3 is TGTGCTAGTGGCGACAATTATGAGCAGTTCTTC. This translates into CASGDNYEQFF. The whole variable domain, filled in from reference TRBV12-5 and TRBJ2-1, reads DARVTQTPRHKVTEMGQEVTMRCQPILGHNTVFWYRQTMMQGLELLAYFRNRAPLDDSGMPKDRFSAEMPDATLATLKIQPSEPRDSAVYFCASGDNYEQFFGPGTRLTVL.

CDR3 sequence (DNA): TGTGCCAGCAGTTACAGGGCAGGGGTAAACACCATATATTTT. Its translation: CASSYRAGVNTIYF. The J gene is TRBJ1-3, the V gene TRBV6-5; possible D gene TRBD1, 6 bases. V gave up 2 bases and J gave up 6 bases, with 11 bases separating them. Germline values: CDR1 MNHEY, CDR2 SVGAGI. The CDR3 length is 14 residues.

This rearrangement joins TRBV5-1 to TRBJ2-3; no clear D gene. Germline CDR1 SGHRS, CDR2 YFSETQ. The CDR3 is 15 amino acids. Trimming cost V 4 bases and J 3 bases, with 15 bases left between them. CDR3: CASSPADLSTDTQYF. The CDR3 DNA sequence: TGCGCCAGCAGCCCGGCCGACTTATCGACAGATACGCAGTATTTT. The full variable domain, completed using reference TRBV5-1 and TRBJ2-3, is KAGVTQTPRYLIKTRGQQVTLSCSPISGHRSVSWYQQTPGQGLQFLFEYFSETQRNKGNFPGRFSGRQFSNSRSEMNVSTLELGDSALYLCASSPADLSTDTQYFGPGTRLTVL.

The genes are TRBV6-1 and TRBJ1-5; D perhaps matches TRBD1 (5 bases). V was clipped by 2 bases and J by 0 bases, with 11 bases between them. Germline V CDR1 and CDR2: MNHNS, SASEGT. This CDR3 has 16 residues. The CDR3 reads CASSENRLNSNQPQHF. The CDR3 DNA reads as TGTGCCAGCAGTGAAAACAGGCTGAATAGCAATCAGCCCCAGCATTTT.

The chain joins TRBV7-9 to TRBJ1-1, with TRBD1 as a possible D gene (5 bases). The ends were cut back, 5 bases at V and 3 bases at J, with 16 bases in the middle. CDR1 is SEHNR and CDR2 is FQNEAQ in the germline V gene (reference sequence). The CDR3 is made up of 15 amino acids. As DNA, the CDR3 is TGTGCCAGCAGCCCAAGACAGAGTAAGGACACTGAAGCTTTCTTT. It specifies CASSPRQSKDTEAFF.

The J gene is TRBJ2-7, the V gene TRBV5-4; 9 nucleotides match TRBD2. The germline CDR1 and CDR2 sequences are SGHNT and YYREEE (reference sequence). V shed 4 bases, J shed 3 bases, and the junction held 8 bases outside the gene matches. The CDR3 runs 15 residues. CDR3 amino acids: CASSPGGSGGYEQYF. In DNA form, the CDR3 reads TGTGCCAGCAGCCCAGGGGGTAGCGGGGGCTACGAGCAGTACTTC.

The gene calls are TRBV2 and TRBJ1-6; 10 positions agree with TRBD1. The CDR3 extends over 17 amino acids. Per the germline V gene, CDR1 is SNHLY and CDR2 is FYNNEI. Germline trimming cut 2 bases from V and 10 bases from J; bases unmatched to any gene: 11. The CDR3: CASSERGQGILKSPLHF. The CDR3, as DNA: TGTGCCAGCAGTGAAAGGGGACAGGGGATTTTAAAATCACCCCTCCACTTT.

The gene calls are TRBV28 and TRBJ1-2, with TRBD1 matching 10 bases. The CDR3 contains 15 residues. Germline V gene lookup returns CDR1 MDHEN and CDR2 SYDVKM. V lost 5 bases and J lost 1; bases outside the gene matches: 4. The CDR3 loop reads CASSPGQGRNYGYTF. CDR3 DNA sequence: TGTGCCAGCAGTCCGGGACAGGGGCGTAACTATGGCTACACCTTC.

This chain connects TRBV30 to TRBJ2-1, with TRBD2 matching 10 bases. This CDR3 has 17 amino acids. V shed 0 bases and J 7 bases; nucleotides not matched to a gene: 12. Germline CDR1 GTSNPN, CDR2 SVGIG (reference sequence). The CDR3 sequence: CAWSVRRASGGRNEQFF. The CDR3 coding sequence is TGTGCCTGGAGTGTACGAAGGGCTAGCGGGGGCCGGAATGAGCAGTTCTTC.

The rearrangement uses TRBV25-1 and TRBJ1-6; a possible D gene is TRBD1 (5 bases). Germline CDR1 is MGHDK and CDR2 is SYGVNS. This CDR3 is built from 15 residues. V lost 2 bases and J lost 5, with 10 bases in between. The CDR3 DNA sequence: TGTGCCAGCAGTGAACGTCAGGGCAATAATTCACCCCTCCACTTT. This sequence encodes CASSERQGNNSPLHF.